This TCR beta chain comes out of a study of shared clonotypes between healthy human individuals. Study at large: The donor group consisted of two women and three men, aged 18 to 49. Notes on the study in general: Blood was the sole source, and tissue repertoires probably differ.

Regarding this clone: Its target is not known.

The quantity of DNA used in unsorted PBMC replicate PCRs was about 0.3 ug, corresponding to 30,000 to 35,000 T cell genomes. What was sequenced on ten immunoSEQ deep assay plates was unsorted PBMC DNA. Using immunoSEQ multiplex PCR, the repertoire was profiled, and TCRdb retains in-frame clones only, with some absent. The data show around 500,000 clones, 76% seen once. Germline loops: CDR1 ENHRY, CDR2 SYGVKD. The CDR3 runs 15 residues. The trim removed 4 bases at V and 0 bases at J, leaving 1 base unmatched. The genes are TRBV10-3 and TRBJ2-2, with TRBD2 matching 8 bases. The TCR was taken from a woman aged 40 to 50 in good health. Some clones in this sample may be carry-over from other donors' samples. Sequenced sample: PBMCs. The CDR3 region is CAISVSGTNTGELFF. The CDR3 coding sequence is TGTGCCATCAGTGTTAGCGGGACGAACACCGGGGAGCTGTTTTTT.